Following are 8 T cell receptor beta chains from one sample sequenced in a study of ipilimumab plus nivolumab after autologous stem cell transplantation. Measured with immunoSEQ multiplex PCR; TCRdb has only the in-frame clones, and not every one. The sample yields about 40,000 clones, over 90% seen once. The sample was PBMCs, taken in a trial of ipilimumab plus nivolumab as post-transplant consolidation. The source is a male donor with multiple myeloma.

The V gene is TRBV4-3, the J gene TRBJ1-6; TRBD1 aligns across 7 bases. In germline, CDR1 is LGHNA, CDR2 YSLEER. This CDR3 spans 14 amino acids. V shed 8 bases and J 7 bases; nucleotides not matched to a gene: 8. The CDR3 DNA reads TGCGCCAGCCATATACAGGGGTCGAATTCACCCCTCCACTTT. It specifies CASHIQGSNSPLHF.

V gene TRBV7-3 combines with J gene TRBJ2-3; D possibly corresponds to TRBD1 (7 bases). Germline CDR1 is SGHTA and CDR2 is FQGTGA. The CDR3 consists of 16 residues. The germline V and J ends were trimmed by 3 bases and 1 base, with 14 bases remaining between them. The CDR3, as DNA: TGTGCCAGCAGCTTTAGTGGAGGGGGCGGCACAGATACGCAGTATTTT. Its protein product is CASSFSGGGGTDTQYF.

This clone has only one observation. Other nucleotide sequences from this sample produce the same CDR3. In DNA form, the CDR3 reads TGTGCCAGCAGCCCCGGGACTAGCTCGTGGGATACGCAGTATTTT. This encodes CASSPGTSSWDTQYF. The chain uses TRBV28 and TRBJ2-3, with 9 positions matching TRBD2. The CDR3 extends over 15 amino acids. V lost 6 bases and J lost 6; bases outside the gene matches: 10. Germline loops: CDR1 MDHEN, CDR2 SYDVKM. Drawing the rest from reference TRBV28 and TRBJ2-3, the complete variable domain is DVKVTQSSRYLVKRTGEKVFLECVQDMDHENMFWYRQDPGLGLRLIYFSYDVKMKEKGDIPEGYSVSREKKERFSLILESASTNQTSMYLCASSPGTSSWDTQYFGPGTRLTVL.

The genes are TRBV18 and TRBJ1-5; 7 nucleotides match TRBD1. The V gene's germline CDR1 is KGHSH and CDR2 LQKENI. The CDR3 is 16 residues long. With V trimmed by 4 bases and J by 0 bases, 6 bases remained unmatched. CDR3: CASSRDSLVSNQPQHF. In nucleotides, the CDR3 is TGTGCCAGCTCACGGGACAGCCTAGTTAGCAATCAGCCCCAGCATTTT.

The chain is built from TRBV5-6 and TRBJ1-3; possibly TRBD1 for D (6 bases). Trimming pared 2 bases from V and 0 bases from J, leaving 12 bases between. The CDR3 has 16 amino acids. Germline assignment: CDR1 SGHDT and CDR2 YYEEEE. CDR3 sequence reads: CASSFGQYNSGNTIYF. The CDR3 DNA reads TGTGCCAGCAGCTTTGGACAGTACAACTCTGGAAACACCATATATTTT.

The chain combines TRBV2 with TRBJ1-4; possible D gene TRBD1, 6 bases. In germline, CDR1 is SNHLY, CDR2 FYNNEI. The V gene lost 5 bases and the J gene lost 0 bases, with 10 bases spanning the gap. This CDR3 has 15 amino acids. CDR3 sequence (DNA): TGTGCCAGCAGTCCTGGACAGCCAACTAATGAAAAACTGTTTTTT. It yields the protein CASSPGQPTNEKLFF.

A single count supports this clone. CDR3 nucleotides: TGTGCCAGCAGCCTCCGGGACAGTTCCTACGAGCAGTACTTC. Residues: CASSLRDSSYEQYF. V is TRBV7-8 and J is TRBJ2-7; 7 positions agree with TRBD1. Germline V gene lookup returns CDR1 SGHVS and CDR2 FQNEAQ. The trim removed 5 bases at V and 1 base at J, leaving 5 bases unmatched. The CDR3 is 14 amino acids.

This chain joins TRBV19 and TRBJ1-5, with unresolved D. The CDR3 is 16 residues long. The V gene's germline CDR1 is LNHDA and CDR2 SQIVND (reference sequence). Trimming took 1 base from V and 7 from J, leaving 17 bases between them. In DNA, the CDR3 is TGTGCCAGTAGTATAGCGCTGGGTACGTTAGGACAGCCCCAGCATTTT. It is translated as CASSIALGTLGQPQHF.